The 24 T cell receptor beta chains listed next were all sequenced from one sample in a study of blood T cell repertoires in COVID-19. Only in-frame clones appear in the TCRdb table, and some are missing; sequencing was by immunoSEQ multiplex PCR. Altogether about 68,000 clones are present, 80% to 90% being singletons, with the ten largest covering around 1.4%. Sequencing was done on a sample of peripheral blood. These receptors originate from a woman aged 60-75 years with acute or convalescent COVID-19.

The V gene is TRBV19, the J gene TRBJ1-1; unclear D gene. CDR3 size: 14 residues. V lost 5 bases, J lost 0 bases, and 10 bases lay in between. In germline, CDR1 is LNHDA, CDR2 SQIVND (reference sequence). The CDR3 loop reads CASSFGEMNTEAFF. The CDR3 DNA reads as TGTGCCAGTAGTTTCGGGGAAATGAACACTGAAGCTTTCTTT.

V gene TRBV15 combines with J gene TRBJ2-7; 12 bases are a match to TRBD2. Germline CDR1 is LNHNV and CDR2 is YYDKDF (reference sequence). J was trimmed by 5 bases and V by 1 base; bases with no gene match: 9. The CDR3 has 17 residues. The CDR3: CATSRGGLAGGPDEQYF. The CDR3 DNA reads TGTGCCACCAGCAGAGGGGGGCTAGCGGGAGGGCCGGACGAGCAGTACTTC.

The V call is TRBV7-8, the J call TRBJ2-2, with unresolved D. Per the germline V gene, CDR1 is SGHVS and CDR2 is FQNEAQ. This CDR3 contains 18 residues. V lost 1 base to trimming and J lost 1 base, with 16 bases between them. The CDR3 loop reads CASSLDSWRSGNTGELFF. The CDR3 DNA follows: TGTGCCAGCAGCTTAGATTCGTGGAGATCGGGGAACACCGGGGAGCTGTTTTTT.

This clone was picked up a small number of times. The rearrangement uses TRBV3-1 (or the pseudogene TRBV3-2) and TRBJ1-6; TRBD1 might be the D (5 bases). Germline values: CDR1 LGHDT, CDR2 YNNKEL (reference sequence). Trimming took off 1 base at V and 4 bases at J, with 17 bases between the two ends. The CDR3 loop spans 18 amino acids. This CDR3 reads CASSQGLPGDGYNSPLHF. CDR3 coding DNA: TGTGCCAGCAGCCAAGGACTTCCGGGGGACGGGTATAATTCACCCCTCCACTTT.

The V gene is TRBV7-9, the J gene TRBJ2-7; D perhaps matches TRBD2 (7 bases). The V gene's germline CDR1 is SEHNR and CDR2 FQNEAQ (reference sequence). Trimming took 2 bases from V and 5 from J, leaving 16 bases between them. The CDR3 totals 15 residues. The CDR3, as DNA: TGTGCCAGCAGCTTAACGGGGGGCTCTTATCACGAGCAGTACTTC. This gives the protein CASSLTGGSYHEQYF.

This chain connects TRBV30 to TRBJ1-2, with 8 bases identical to TRBD1. The trim removed 3 bases at V and 6 bases at J, leaving 6 bases unmatched. This CDR3 comprises 13 residues. Germline V gives CDR1 GTSNPN, CDR2 SVGIG (reference sequence). The CDR3 spells CAWRLAGGNGYTF. CDR3 bases: TGTGCCTGGAGGTTGGCAGGGGGCAATGGCTACACCTTC. The whole variable domain, remainder taken from reference TRBV30 and TRBJ1-2, is SQTIHQWPATLVQPVGSPLSLECTVEGTSNPNLYWYRQAAGRGLQLLFYSVGIGQISSEVPQNLSASRPQDRQFILSSKKLLLSDSGFYLCAWRLAGGNGYTFGSGTRLTVV.

The V and J genes are TRBV27 and TRBJ1-2; D remains ambiguous. The length of the CDR3 is 13 residues. Looked up from germline, CDR1 is MNHEY and CDR2 is SMNVEV (reference sequence). Trimming took off 0 bases at V and 5 bases at J, with 7 bases between the two ends. The CDR3 nucleotides read TGTGCCAGCAGTTTATCTCAGGCTTATGGCTACACCTTC. It is translated as CASSLSQAYGYTF.

This clone was counted once. The chain couples TRBV29-1 to TRBJ2-3, with 11 bases matching TRBD2. Germline trimming cut 3 bases from V and 7 bases from J; bases unmatched to any gene: 6. Germline V gives CDR1 SQVTM, CDR2 ANQGSEA. The length of the CDR3 is 14 residues. The CDR3 region is CSVDPSGGSNTQYF. The CDR3 DNA sequence: TGCAGCGTTGATCCTAGCGGGGGGAGCAATACGCAGTATTTT.

This chain uses TRBV12-3 or TRBV12-4 with TRBJ2-3; 9 bases match TRBD2. Unmatched junction bases numbered 4, after V lost 6 bases and J lost 9 bases. The CDR3 has 12 residues. CDR3 sequence: CASSLLAGTQYF. The DNA for the CDR3 is TGTGCCAGCAGCCTGCTAGCGGGGACGCAGTATTTT.

The rearrangement links TRBV11-2 to TRBJ1-2; D not resolved. CDR1 and CDR2 from the germline V gene are SGHAT and FQNNGV. CDR3 length: 16 residues. With 5 bases removed from V and 4 bases from J, the gap between germline ends came to 20 bases. In nucleotides, the CDR3 is TGTGCCAGCAGCACCCCGCTAGGCCGAACGGCCTATGGCTACACCTTC. It is translated as CASSTPLGRTAYGYTF.

This rearrangement joins TRBV2 to TRBJ2-3, with D possibly TRBD1 on 5 matching bases. V shed 11 bases and J shed 2 bases, with 14 bases lying between them. This CDR3 has 13 residues. Germline values: CDR1 SNHLY, CDR2 FYNNEI. In DNA, the CDR3 is TGTGCCGGACACGGACGGCTCACAGATACGCAGTATTTT. As protein: CAGHGRLTDTQYF.

This clone was found a few times. The chain combines TRBV15 with TRBJ2-1, with TRBD2 matching over 11 bases. CDR3 length: 18 amino acids. The J segment lost 7 bases and the V segment lost 9 bases, leaving 20 bases of the junction unmatched. Per the germline V gene, CDR1 is LNHNV and CDR2 is YYDKDF (reference sequence). The CDR3: CATTRLAGGGALGNEQFF. The CDR3 region has the DNA TGTGCCACGACCCGTCTAGCGGGAGGAGGGGCTTTGGGTAATGAGCAGTTCTTC.

About this clone: The sample carries other DNA sequences with the same CDR3. The chain has TRBV18 and TRBJ2-7; no definite D call. Per the germline V gene, CDR1 is KGHSH and CDR2 is LQKENI. The CDR3 covers 14 residues. Trimming cost V 3 bases and J 2 bases, with 11 bases left between them. The CDR3 DNA sequence: TGTGCCAGCTCACCTCCCGGAGTAACCTACGAGCAGTACTTC. This sequence encodes CASSPPGVTYEQYF.

The chain links TRBV5-5 to TRBJ1-5; D ambiguous. This CDR3 has 14 amino acids. The germline V and J ends were trimmed by 2 bases and 1 base, with 7 bases remaining between them. Germline V gene data show CDR1 as SGHKS and CDR2 as YYEKEE (reference sequence). In DNA form, the CDR3 reads TGTGCCAGCAGCTTATACCAGAGCAATCAGCCCCAGCATTTT. The encoded protein is CASSLYQSNQPQHF.

V usage is TRBV2 and J usage is TRBJ2-1; D may be TRBD1 (5 bases). V was pared by 7 bases and J by 6 bases, with 16 bases between. This CDR3 is built from 14 residues. CDR1 SNHLY and CDR2 FYNNEI come from the germline V gene. The CDR3 sequence is CASKGQGTFNEQFF. The CDR3 DNA reads as TGTGCCAGCAAGGGGCAGGGCACCTTCAATGAGCAGTTCTTC.

The chain has TRBV5-1 and TRBJ1-6; TRBD1 matches 9 bases. V gave up 4 bases and J gave up 9 bases; unmatched junction bases: 14. CDR3 length: 17 residues. Germline CDR1 is SGHRS and CDR2 is YFSETQ. CDR3 loop: CASSRRTGDILSSPLHF. The CDR3 nucleotides are TGCGCCAGCAGCAGGAGGACAGGGGACATTTTAAGTTCACCCCTCCACTTT.

This chain connects TRBV6-6 to TRBJ1-3; no reliable D call. CDR1 and CDR2 (germline): MNHNY, SVGAGI (reference sequence). This CDR3 contains 13 residues. With 7 bases removed from V and 0 bases from J, the gap between germline ends came to 7 bases. CDR3 nucleotide sequence: TGTGCCAGCAAGAGGCACTCTGGAAACACCATATATTTT. Residues: CASKRHSGNTIYF.

This clone was counted between two and nine times. J is TRBJ1-5 and V is TRBV7-9, with D unresolved. V lost 3 bases to trimming and J lost 4 bases, with 4 bases between them. Germline V lookup: CDR1 SEHNR, CDR2 FQNEAQ (reference sequence). CDR3 length equals 12 residues. CDR3 DNA sequence: TGTGCCAGCAGCTTCCCAAATCAGCCCCAGCATTTT. Protein product: CASSFPNQPQHF.

The gene calls are TRBV4-1 and TRBJ1-5, with 11 bases identical to TRBD1. Germline V gene lookup returns CDR1 MGHRA and CDR2 YSYEKL. The junction had 5 bases not matched to a gene; V was cut back by 7 bases and J by 0 bases. The CDR3 has 16 residues. The DNA for the CDR3 is TGCGCCAGCAAGGGACAGGGGGAAGGTAGCAATCAGCCCCAGCATTTT. This sequence encodes CASKGQGEGSNQPQHF.

This chain uses TRBV6-6 with TRBJ1-2, with TRBD1 identical over 7 bases. This CDR3 has 16 amino acids. Germline assignment: CDR1 MNHNY and CDR2 SVGAGI (reference sequence). V lost 6 bases, J lost 1 base, and 11 bases stayed unmatched. The CDR3 bases are TGTGCCAGCAGATCCCGGACAGGCGGGGTTAACTATGGCTACACCTTC. Its translation: CASRSRTGGVNYGYTF.

This chain joins TRBV28 and TRBJ1-5, with 7 positions matching TRBD1. Trimming cost V 6 bases and J 4 bases; bases outside gene matches: 9. The CDR3 length is 15 residues. Germline CDR1 MDHEN, CDR2 SYDVKM. CDR3 bases: TGTGCCAGCAGAGGGGGCGGGGGGCCGAATCAGCCCCAGCATTTT. Protein sequence: CASRGGGGPNQPQHF.

The chain uses TRBV9 and TRBJ2-2, with 7 bases matching TRBD1. V dropped 3 bases and J dropped 7; count of bases not matched to a gene: 9. This CDR3 comprises 15 residues. The germline V gene has CDR1 SGDLS and CDR2 YYNGEE. The CDR3 DNA is TGTGCCAGCAGCGCGGACAGGACGAAGGGCGGGGAGCTGTTTTTT. Translated: CASSADRTKGGELFF. Full variable domain (remainder filled in from reference TRBV9 and TRBJ2-2): DSGVTQTPKHLITATGQRVTLRCSPRSGDLSVYWYQQSLDQGLQFLIQYYNGEERAKGNILERFSAQQFPDLHSELNLSSLELGDSALYFCASSADRTKGGELFFGEGSRLTVL.

The V gene is TRBV3-1 (or the pseudogene TRBV3-2), the J gene TRBJ2-1, with 7 bases identical to TRBD2. The V gene end was trimmed by 1 base and the J gene end by 6 bases; junction bases not matched to a gene: 3. CDR3 length equals 14 residues. The germline CDR1 and CDR2 sequences are LGHDT and YNNKEL (reference sequence). The CDR3 loop is CASSQVAGVNEQFF. The CDR3 coding sequence is TGTGCCAGCAGCCAAGTCGCGGGGGTCAATGAGCAGTTCTTC.

The V and J genes are TRBV18 and TRBJ2-7; maybe TRBD1 (6 bases). This CDR3 has 15 residues. CDR1 is KGHSH, CDR2 LQKENI, per germline. The germline V and J ends were trimmed by 2 bases and 5 bases, with 16 bases remaining between them. Here the CDR3 reads CASSPWGRGEDEQYF. The CDR3 DNA sequence: TGTGCCAGCTCACCATGGGGCAGGGGAGAAGACGAGCAGTACTTC.